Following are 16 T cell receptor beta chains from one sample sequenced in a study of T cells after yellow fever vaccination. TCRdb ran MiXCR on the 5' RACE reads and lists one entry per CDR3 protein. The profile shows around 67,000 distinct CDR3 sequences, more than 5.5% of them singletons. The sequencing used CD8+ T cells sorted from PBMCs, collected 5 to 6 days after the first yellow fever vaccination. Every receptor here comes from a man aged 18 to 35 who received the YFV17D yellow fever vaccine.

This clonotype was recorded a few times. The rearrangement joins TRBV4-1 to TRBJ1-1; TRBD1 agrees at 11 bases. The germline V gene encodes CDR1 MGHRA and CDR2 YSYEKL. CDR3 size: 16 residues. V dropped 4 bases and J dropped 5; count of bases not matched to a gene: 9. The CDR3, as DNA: TGCGCCAGCAGCCTCTCCGGGACAGGGGGTTGGACTGAAGCTTTCTTT. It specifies CASSLSGTGGWTEAFF.

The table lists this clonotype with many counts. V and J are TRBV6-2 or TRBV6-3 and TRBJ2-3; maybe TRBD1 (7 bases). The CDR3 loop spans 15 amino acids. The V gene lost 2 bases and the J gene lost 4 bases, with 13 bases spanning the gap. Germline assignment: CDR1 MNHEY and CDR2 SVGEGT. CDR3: CASSYTQGGADTQYF. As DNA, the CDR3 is TGTGCCAGCAGTTACACCCAGGGGGGTGCAGATACGCAGTATTTT.

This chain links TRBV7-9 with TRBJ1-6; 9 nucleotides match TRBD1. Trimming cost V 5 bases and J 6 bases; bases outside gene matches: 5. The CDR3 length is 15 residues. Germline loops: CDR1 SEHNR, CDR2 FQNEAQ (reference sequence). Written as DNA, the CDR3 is TGTGCCAGCAGCCTCCGGGACAGGGCTAATTCACCCCTCCACTTT. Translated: CASSLRDRANSPLHF.

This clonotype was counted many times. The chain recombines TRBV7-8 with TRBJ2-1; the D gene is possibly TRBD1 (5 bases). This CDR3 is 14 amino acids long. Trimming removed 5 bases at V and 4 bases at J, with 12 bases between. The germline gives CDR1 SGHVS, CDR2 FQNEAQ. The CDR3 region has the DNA TGTGCCAGCAGCATTATTGACAGTTACAATGAGCAGTTCTTC. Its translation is CASSIIDSYNEQFF.

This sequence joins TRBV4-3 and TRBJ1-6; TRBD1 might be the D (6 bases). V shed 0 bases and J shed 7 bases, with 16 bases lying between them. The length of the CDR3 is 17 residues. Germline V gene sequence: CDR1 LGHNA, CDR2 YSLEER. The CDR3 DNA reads TGCGCCAGCAGCCAAGAGGGCCCAGACAGGTTCAATTCACCCCTCCACTTT. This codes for CASSQEGPDRFNSPLHF.

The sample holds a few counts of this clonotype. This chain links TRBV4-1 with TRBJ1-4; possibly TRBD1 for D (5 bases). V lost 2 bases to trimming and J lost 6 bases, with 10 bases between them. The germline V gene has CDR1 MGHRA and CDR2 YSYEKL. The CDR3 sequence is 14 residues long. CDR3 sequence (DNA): TGCGCCAGCAGCCAACTCGTGGGGGATGAAAAACTGTTTTTT. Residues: CASSQLVGDEKLFF.

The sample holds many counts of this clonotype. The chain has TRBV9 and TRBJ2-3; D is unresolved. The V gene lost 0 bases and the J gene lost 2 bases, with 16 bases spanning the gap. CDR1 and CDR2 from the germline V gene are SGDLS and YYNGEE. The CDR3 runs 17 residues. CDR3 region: CASSVGEVVLNTDTQYF. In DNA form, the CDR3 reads TGTGCCAGCAGCGTAGGCGAGGTGGTTTTGAACACAGATACGCAGTATTTT. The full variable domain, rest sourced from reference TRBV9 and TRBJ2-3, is DSGVTQTPKHLITATGQRVTLRCSPRSGDLSVYWYQQSLDQGLQFLIQYYNGEERAKGNILERFSAQQFPDLHSELNLSSLELGDSALYFCASSVGEVVLNTDTQYFGPGTRLTVL.

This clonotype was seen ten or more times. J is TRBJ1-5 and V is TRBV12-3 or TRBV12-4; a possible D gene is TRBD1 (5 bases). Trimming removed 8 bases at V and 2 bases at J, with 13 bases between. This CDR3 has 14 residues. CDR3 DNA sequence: TGTGCCAGCTCCCAGGGCCTGGGCAATCAGCCCCAGCATTTT. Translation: CASSQGLGNQPQHF.

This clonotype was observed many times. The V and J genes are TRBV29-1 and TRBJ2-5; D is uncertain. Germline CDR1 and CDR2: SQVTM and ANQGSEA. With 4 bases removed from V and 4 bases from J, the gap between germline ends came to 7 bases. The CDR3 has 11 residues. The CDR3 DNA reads TGCAGCGTTGCCCACAGAGAGACCCAGTACTTC. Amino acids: CSVAHRETQYF.

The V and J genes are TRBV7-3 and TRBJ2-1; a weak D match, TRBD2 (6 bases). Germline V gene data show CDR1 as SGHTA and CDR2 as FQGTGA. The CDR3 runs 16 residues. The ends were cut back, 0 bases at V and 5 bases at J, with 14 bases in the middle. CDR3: CASSLTPFGGDNEQFF. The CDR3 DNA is TGTGCCAGCAGCTTAACCCCGTTCGGAGGGGACAATGAGCAGTTCTTC.

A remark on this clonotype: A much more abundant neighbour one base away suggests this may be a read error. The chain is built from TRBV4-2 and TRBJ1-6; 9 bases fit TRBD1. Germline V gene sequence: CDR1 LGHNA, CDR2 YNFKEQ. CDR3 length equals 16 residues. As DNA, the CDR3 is TGTGCCAGCAGCCAAGATCCGGGACAGGGTAATCCACCCCTCCACTTT. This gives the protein CASSQDPGQGNPPLHF.

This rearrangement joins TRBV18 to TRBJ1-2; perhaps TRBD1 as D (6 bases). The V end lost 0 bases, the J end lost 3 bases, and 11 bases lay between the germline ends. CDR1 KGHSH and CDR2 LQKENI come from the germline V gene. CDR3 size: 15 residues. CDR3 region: CASSPPGQGHYGYTF. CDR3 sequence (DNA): TGTGCCAGCTCACCACCAGGGCAGGGGCACTATGGCTACACCTTC.

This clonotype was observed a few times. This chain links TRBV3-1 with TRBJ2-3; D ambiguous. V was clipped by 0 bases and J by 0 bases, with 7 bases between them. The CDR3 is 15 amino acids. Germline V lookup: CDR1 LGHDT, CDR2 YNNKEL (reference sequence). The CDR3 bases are TGTGCCAGCAGCCAAGAGTCGGCTAGCACAGATACGCAGTATTTT. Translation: CASSQESASTDTQYF.

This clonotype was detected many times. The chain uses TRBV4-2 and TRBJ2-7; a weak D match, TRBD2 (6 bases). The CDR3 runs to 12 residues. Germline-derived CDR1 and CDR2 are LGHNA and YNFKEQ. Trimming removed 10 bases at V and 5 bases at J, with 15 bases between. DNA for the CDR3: TGTGCCACATCCCTTTGGGGGGACGAGCAGTACTTC. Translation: CATSLWGDEQYF.

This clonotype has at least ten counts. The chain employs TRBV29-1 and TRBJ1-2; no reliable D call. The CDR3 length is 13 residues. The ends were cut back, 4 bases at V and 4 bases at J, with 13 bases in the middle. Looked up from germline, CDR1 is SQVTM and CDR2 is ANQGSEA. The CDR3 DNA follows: TGCAGCGTTGGCTCCGGCTTGGGCTATGGCTACACCTTC. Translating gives CSVGSGLGYGYTF.

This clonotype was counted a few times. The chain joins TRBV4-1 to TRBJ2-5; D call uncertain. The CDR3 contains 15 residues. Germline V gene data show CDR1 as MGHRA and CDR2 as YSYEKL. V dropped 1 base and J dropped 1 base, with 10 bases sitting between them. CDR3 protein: CASSQAYPGQETQYF. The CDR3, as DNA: TGCGCCAGCAGCCAAGCTTATCCGGGCCAAGAGACCCAGTACTTC.